This is a list of T cell receptor beta chains from one sample in a study of OX40 agonist ivuxolimab in advanced cancers. Sequencing used immunoSEQ multiplex PCR; TCRdb keeps in-frame clones, though not all of them. The data show tens of thousands of clones, under 90% seen once. The sample was CD4+ or CD8+ T cells sorted from blood, taken in a trial of the OX40 agonist ivuxolimab. The source of these receptors is an adult with an advanced solid tumor such as melanoma, head and neck, liver or kidney cancer. Both conserved end residues are part of each CDR3. Each record gives: J gene, D gene, clone size, V gene, CDR3 protein, CDR3 DNA. The D gene is left open where the match is weak. Clone sizes are given selectively: once, few, many, or a class where the clone is expanded.

>TRBJ1-2|NA|once|TRBV18
CASSPERNTDSYGYTF
TGTGCCAGCTCACCAGAGAGAAACACCGACTCCTATGGCTACACCTTC
>TRBJ2-1|NA|NA|TRBV27
CASSLPRSSYNEQFF
TGTGCCAGCAGTTTACCCCGAAGCTCCTACAATGAGCAGTTCTTC
>TRBJ2-1|NA|NA|TRBV7-2
CASSLFGVNEQFF
TGTGCCAGCAGCCTTTTTGGCGTCAATGAGCAGTTCTTC
>TRBJ1-1|NA|NA|TRBV6-5
CASSRYTEAFF
TGTGCCAGCAGTAGATACACTGAAGCTTTCTTT
>TRBJ2-1|TRBD2|NA|TRBV29-1
CSVEASGPEQFF
TGCAGCGTTGAAGCTAGCGGACCGGAGCAGTTCTTC
>TRBJ1-2|TRBD1|NA|TRBV7-2
CASSPTGGLGYTF
TGTGCCAGCAGCCCCACAGGGGGCCTTGGCTACACCTTC
>TRBJ2-3|NA|NA|TRBV10-3
CAISELGVTDTQYF
TGTGCCATCAGTGAGCTAGGGGTTACAGATACGCAGTATTTT
>TRBJ2-5|NA|NA|TRBV30
CAWNGVVVQGTQYF
TGTGCCTGGAATGGAGTGGTGGTCCAAGGGACCCAGTACTTC
>TRBJ1-1|TRBD1|NA|TRBV4-3
CASSQGQGPNTEAFF
TGCGCCAGCAGCCAAGGACAGGGACCTAACACTGAAGCTTTCTTT
>TRBJ2-4|NA|NA|TRBV4-1
CASSQVPRGTKNIQYF
TGCGCCAGCAGCCAAGTTCCGAGGGGTACCAAAAACATTCAGTACTTC
>TRBJ2-3|NA|NA|TRBV9
CASSVGPGDNTDTQYF
TGTGCCAGCAGCGTAGGTCCGGGGGACAACACAGATACGCAGTATTTT
>TRBJ2-2|TRBD2|NA|TRBV30
CAWSVLAGGPSTGELFF
TGTGCCTGGAGTGTGCTAGCGGGAGGGCCAAGCACCGGGGAGCTGTTTTTT
>TRBJ1-4|NA|once|TRBV4-1
CASSVATNEKLFF
TGCGCCAGCAGCGTAGCTACTAATGAAAAACTGTTTTTT
>TRBJ1-1|NA|few|TRBV4-1
CASRGPLKNTEAFF
TGCGCCAGCCGAGGACCCCTTAAGAACACTGAAGCTTTCTTT